The 21 T cell receptor beta chains given below trace back to one sample, sequenced in a study of T cell responses to AZD1222 COVID-19 vaccine. Clones were sequenced by immunoSEQ multiplex PCR, and TCRdb holds only the in-frame ones, with some missing. Its table records under 150,000 clones. Sequencing was performed on peripheral blood. These receptors were taken from an adult in good health.

The chain joins TRBV6-4 to TRBJ1-5; D unclear. This CDR3 has 15 residues. The V end was cut by 10 bases, the J end by 0 bases, with 16 bases between. Germline lookup yields CDR1 MRHNA and CDR2 SNTAGT. CDR3 protein: CATPRGYYSNQPQHF. The CDR3 region has the DNA TGTGCCACCCCGCGGGGATACTATAGCAATCAGCCCCAGCATTTT.

The rearrangement links TRBV10-3 to TRBJ1-1; possibly TRBD1 for D (5 bases). The CDR3 contains 13 residues. Germline V CDR1 and CDR2: ENHRY, SYGVKD. V was clipped by 4 bases and J by 3 bases, with 9 bases between them. The CDR3, as DNA: TGTGCCATCAGTGGGGGGGACGACACTGAAGCTTTCTTT. It translates to CAISGGDDTEAFF.

The CDR3 is CAISDRGNTEAFF. CDR3 sequence (DNA): TGTGCCATCAGTGATAGGGGGAACACTGAAGCTTTCTTT. V and J are TRBV10-3 and TRBJ1-1; TRBD1 might be the D (5 bases). Germline values: CDR1 ENHRY, CDR2 SYGVKD. The CDR3 has 13 amino acids. Trimming removed 3 bases at V and 1 base at J, with 6 bases between.

The V gene is TRBV28, the J gene TRBJ2-7, with D possibly being TRBD1 (6 bases). This CDR3 comprises 13 residues. Trimming removed 5 bases from V and 1 base from J, with 9 bases in between. Germline V gene lookup returns CDR1 MDHEN and CDR2 SYDVKM. The DNA for the CDR3 is TGTGCCAGCAGTCGGGGACAATCCTACGAGCAGTACTTC. This translates into CASSRGQSYEQYF.

This sequence joins TRBV27 and TRBJ2-1; 11 nucleotides line up with TRBD1. The trim removed 7 bases at V and 8 bases at J, leaving 10 bases unmatched. In germline, CDR1 is MNHEY, CDR2 SMNVEV (reference sequence). The length of the CDR3 is 15 residues. The CDR3 nucleotides are TGTGCCAGCAAGGTCCGGGACAGGGGGTTCGATGAGCAGTTCTTC. Encoded protein: CASKVRDRGFDEQFF.

The V and J genes are TRBV5-1 and TRBJ2-5, with a possible D match to TRBD2 (6 bases). V was clipped by 1 base and J by 1 base, with 11 bases between them. In germline, CDR1 is SGHRS, CDR2 YFSETQ. The CDR3 runs 15 residues. The CDR3 protein is CASSLLGGFQETQYF. The DNA of the CDR3 is TGCGCCAGCAGCTTGTTGGGGGGATTCCAAGAGACCCAGTACTTC.

V gene TRBV6-5 combines with J gene TRBJ2-7; TRBD2 agrees at 9 bases. V shed 1 base, J shed 5 bases, and the junction held 6 bases outside the gene matches. Germline CDR1 reads MNHEY; CDR2 reads SVGAGI. The CDR3 has 15 residues. The CDR3 DNA is TGTGCCAGCAGTTACTACTGGCGGGGGGGTGACGAGCAGTACTTC. It specifies CASSYYWRGGDEQYF.

The chain uses TRBV6-2 or TRBV6-3 and TRBJ1-3; 7 nucleotides agree with TRBD1. This CDR3 is built from 17 residues. Germline V lookup: CDR1 MNHEY, CDR2 SVGEGT. V lost 6 bases to trimming and J lost 2 bases; unmatched junction nucleotides: 13. CDR3 region: CASSPTPTGRTGNTIYF. CDR3 sequence (DNA): TGTGCCAGCAGCCCTACCCCGACAGGGAGAACTGGAAACACCATATATTTT.

This chain links TRBV9 with TRBJ1-1; D remains unclear. Germline-derived CDR1 and CDR2 are SGDLS and YYNGEE. The CDR3 consists of 16 residues. The V end was cut by 2 bases, the J end by 0 bases, with 14 bases between. The CDR3 DNA reads as TGTGCCAGCAGCGTGGGGTACTCCTATTTGAACACTGAAGCTTTCTTT. It specifies CASSVGYSYLNTEAFF.

V usage is TRBV19 and J usage is TRBJ1-1; 10 bases agree with TRBD1. V shed 3 bases, J shed 6 bases, and the junction held 7 bases outside the gene matches. The germline V gene has CDR1 LNHDA and CDR2 SQIVND (reference sequence). The CDR3 loop spans 15 amino acids. Here the CDR3 reads CASSIRDRGGPEAFF. CDR3 DNA: TGTGCCAGTAGTATTAGGGACAGGGGCGGTCCTGAAGCTTTCTTT.

The chain uses TRBV2 and TRBJ1-1; tentatively, D is TRBD1 (6 bases). Germline V gene data show CDR1 as SNHLY and CDR2 as FYNNEI. CDR3 length: 11 amino acids. The V end was cut by 8 bases, the J end by 5 bases, with 9 bases between. CDR3 DNA: TGTGCCAGCGTGCAGGGGACTGAAGCTTTCTTT. Translating gives CASVQGTEAFF.

This chain links TRBV6-5 with TRBJ1-1; a possible D gene is TRBD1 (6 bases). The germline V gene encodes CDR1 MNHEY and CDR2 SVGAGI. The CDR3 covers 15 residues. Trimming took 10 bases from V and 3 from J, leaving 21 bases between them. CDR3: CATRVVQGADTEAFF. In nucleotides, the CDR3 is TGTGCCACCAGAGTAGTACAGGGCGCGGACACTGAAGCTTTCTTT.

The gene calls are TRBV6-2 or TRBV6-3 and TRBJ2-6; D not certain. This CDR3 is built from 16 residues. Deletions cut 3 bases from V and 0 bases from J, with 9 bases between. Germline values: CDR1 MNHEY, CDR2 SVGEGT. CDR3 in amino acids: CASSYPAASGANVLTF. The CDR3 bases are TGTGCCAGCAGTTATCCGGCAGCCTCTGGGGCCAACGTCCTGACTTTC.

This rearrangement joins TRBV18 to TRBJ1-5; D not certain. The V end lost 6 bases, the J end lost 5 bases, and 14 bases lay between the germline ends. This CDR3 region has 14 residues. Per germline, CDR1 KGHSH and CDR2 LQKENI. The CDR3 nucleotides are TGTGCCAGCTCCCTCGGACCCACCTATCAGCCCCAGCATTTT. It specifies CASSLGPTYQPQHF.

Here the CDR3 DNA reads TGTGCCAGTAAAACCGGGACAGGAGCTAGCACAGATACGCAGTATTTT. Its protein is CASKTGTGASTDTQYF. The rearrangement joins TRBV19 to TRBJ2-3, with TRBD1 matching 8 bases. The germline gives CDR1 LNHDA, CDR2 SQIVND (reference sequence). V shed 7 bases and J 0 bases; nucleotides not matched to a gene: 9. There are 16 residues in the CDR3. Full variable domain (remainder filled in from reference TRBV19 and TRBJ2-3): DGGITQSPKYLFRKEGQNVTLSCEQNLNHDAMYWYRQDPGQGLRLIYYSQIVNDFQKGDIAEGYSVSREKKESFPLTVTSAQKNPTAFYLCASKTGTGASTDTQYFGPGTRLTVL.

The chain links TRBV5-1 to TRBJ1-2; D remains ambiguous. The length of the CDR3 is 12 residues. The V end lost 2 bases, the J end lost 0 bases, and 2 bases lay between the germline ends. CDR1 and CDR2 from the germline V gene are SGHRS and YFSETQ. CDR3 sequence reads: CASSFTNYGYTF. The DNA for the CDR3 is TGCGCCAGCAGCTTTACTAACTATGGCTACACCTTC.

V usage is TRBV10-3 and J usage is TRBJ1-6; D is possibly TRBD1 (5 bases). The CDR3 has 13 residues. V gave up 3 bases and J gave up 9 bases, with 9 bases separating them. CDR1 and CDR2 (germline): ENHRY, SYGVKD. The CDR3, as DNA: TGTGCCATCAGTGATCCAGGGTTTTCACCCCTCCACTTT. Translation gives CAISDPGFSPLHF.

V and J are TRBV7-9 and TRBJ2-3; TRBD2 is a possible D gene (7 bases). Deletions cut 3 bases from V and 0 bases from J, with 19 bases between. Germline V gives CDR1 SEHNR, CDR2 FQNEAQ (reference sequence). The CDR3 has 18 amino acids. The CDR3 sequence is CASSLGGGGSASTDTQYF. The CDR3 nucleotides are TGTGCCAGCAGCTTGGGGGGCGGGGGATCCGCTAGCACAGATACGCAGTATTTT.

In DNA, the CDR3 is TGTGCCAGCAGCCTCAGAGGGGGCCTAGATACGCAGTATTTT. It encodes CASSLRGGLDTQYF. The V call is TRBV3-1 (or the pseudogene TRBV3-2), the J call TRBJ2-3, with 7 bases that match TRBD1. The V segment lost 4 bases and the J segment 5 bases; nucleotides outside the gene matches: 6. Germline CDR1 reads LGHDT; CDR2 reads YNNKEL (reference sequence). The CDR3 runs 14 residues.

The chain recombines TRBV9 with TRBJ1-1; possible D gene TRBD1, 6 bases. This CDR3 is built from 15 residues. The germline V and J ends were trimmed by 4 bases and 8 bases, with 21 bases remaining between them. The V gene's germline CDR1 is SGDLS and CDR2 YYNGEE. In DNA form, the CDR3 reads TGTGCCAGCAGCCCCCCAGGGCAGGGGCAGAGGGAAGCTTTCTTT. Its translation: CASSPPGQGQREAFF.

The DNA for the CDR3 is TGTGCCAGCAGCACCGGGCCTTGGAATGAGCAGTTCTTC. It encodes CASSTGPWNEQFF. The rearrangement joins TRBV7-3 to TRBJ2-1, with unresolved D. Trimming cost V 5 bases and J 7 bases, with 12 bases left between them. Germline V CDR1 and CDR2: SGHTA, FQGTGA. The CDR3 loop spans 13 amino acids.